Sequencing of this T cell receptor (beta chain) was carried out in a study of early T cells in non-severe SARS-CoV-2 infection. MiXCR, applied by TCRdb to the 5' RACE reads, yields one record per CDR3 protein. This table has around 81,000 distinct CDR3 sequences, 14% appearing once. This CDR3 region has 14 residues. V was clipped by 5 bases and J by 2 bases, with 12 bases between them. CDR1 is SGHRS and CDR2 is YFSETQ in the germline V gene. The clonotype originates from an adult who was a healthcare worker with PCR-confirmed SARS-CoV-2 infection or an uninfected control (not recorded which). This chain connects TRBV5-1 to TRBJ2-3; D is unresolved. The specimen sequenced was whole blood. This chain's CDR3 is CASSRFENTDTQYF. CDR3 sequence (DNA): TGCGCCAGCAGTAGATTCGAGAACACAGATACGCAGTATTTT.